The 15 T cell receptor beta chains reported below all come from one sample, sequenced in a study of beta chain features in type 1 diabetes. cDNA synthesis used the whole RNA isolate, giving expressed TCRB sequences. Some clones are missing from TCRdb's copy, which holds only in-frame ones; the method was immunoSEQ multiplex PCR. The sample has about 620,000 clones, roughly 15% seen once. Sequencing used naive CD4+ T cells from blood. The receptors shown here come from a man aged 18 to 29 in good health.

This rearrangement joins TRBV7-3 to TRBJ1-1; TRBD1 is a possible D gene (5 bases). The CDR3 runs to 14 residues. Per germline, CDR1 SGHTA and CDR2 FQGTGA. The V end lost 5 bases, the J end lost 5 bases, and 15 bases lay between the germline ends. The CDR3 region is CASSPGRGETEAFF. CDR3 coding DNA: TGTGCCAGCAGCCCAGGAAGGGGTGAGACTGAAGCTTTCTTT.

This clone has a single count. The J gene is TRBJ2-7, the V gene TRBV6-1, with TRBD1 matching 8 bases. The V gene end was trimmed by 6 bases and the J gene end by 0 bases; junction bases not matched to a gene: 4. The germline V gene has CDR1 MNHNS and CDR2 SASEGT. This CDR3 is 14 amino acids long. The CDR3 coding sequence is TGTGCCAGCAGCCGGACAGGGAGCTCCTACGAGCAGTACTTC. Encoded protein: CASSRTGSSYEQYF.

The chain combines TRBV6-5 with TRBJ2-7, with 12 bases matching TRBD2. Germline values: CDR1 MNHEY, CDR2 SVGAGI. CDR3 length: 15 residues. V dropped 4 bases and J dropped 9; count of bases not matched to a gene: 10. CDR3 DNA: TGTGCCAGCAGTTCGACTAGCGGGAGTCAGAAGCGGCAGTACTTC. Translated, it gives CASSSTSGSQKRQYF.

This chain links TRBV30 with TRBJ2-1, with D maybe TRBD2 (6 bases). The CDR3 sequence is 14 residues long. Germline values: CDR1 GTSNPN, CDR2 SVGIG (reference sequence). V was clipped by 2 bases and J by 6 bases, with 14 bases between them. The CDR3 sequence is CAWSIGGTSNEQFF. The DNA of the CDR3 is TGTGCCTGGAGTATCGGGGGAACAAGCAATGAGCAGTTCTTC.

The CDR3 reads CASRTGLMAGANVLTF. DNA of the CDR3: TGTGCCAGCCGCACGGGTCTTATGGCTGGGGCCAACGTCCTGACTTTC. This chain joins TRBV28 and TRBJ2-6; D gene unclear. The germline CDR1 and CDR2 sequences are MDHEN and SYDVKM. V was cut by 8 bases and J by 2 bases, with 16 bases left in between. CDR3 length: 16 amino acids.

This clone was picked up a small number of times. The chain is built from TRBV29-1 and TRBJ1-1, with 11 bases lining up with TRBD1. CDR3 length equals 15 residues. Trimming at V came to 5 bases and at J to 5 bases, leaving 10 bases not matched to a gene. The germline CDR1 and CDR2 sequences are SQVTM and ANQGSEA. The CDR3 DNA reads TGCAGCGTTCTGGTTCGGGGACAGGGGGTAACTGAAGCTTTCTTT. It is translated as CSVLVRGQGVTEAFF.

The rearrangement joins TRBV19 to TRBJ1-3; D gene ambiguous. Deletions cut 8 bases from V and 1 base from J, with 12 bases between. Germline CDR1 is LNHDA and CDR2 is SQIVND (reference sequence). The CDR3 contains 14 residues. The CDR3 DNA follows: TGTGCCAGTTCCGGACCGGTTTCTGGAAACACCATATATTTT. Its translation is CASSGPVSGNTIYF.

This clone was counted only a few times. The chain recombines TRBV23-1 with TRBJ1-1, with 7 bases fitting TRBD1. TRBV23-1 is an ORF, with its function uncertain. The CDR3 contains 18 residues. J lost 4 bases, V lost 1 base, and 15 bases had no gene match. CDR3: CASSQFDRDGPPCTEAFF. The CDR3, as DNA: TGCGCCAGCAGTCAATTCGACAGGGATGGCCCCCCCTGCACTGAAGCTTTCTTT.

This clone appeared a few times. This rearrangement joins TRBV29-1 to TRBJ2-4; D unclear. Trimming stripped 5 bases from V and 2 bases from J, with 10 bases between. The CDR3 is made up of 13 amino acids. Germline V CDR1 and CDR2: SQVTM, ANQGSEA. CDR3 region: CSVKRETKNIQYF. CDR3 bases: TGCAGCGTTAAAAGAGAGACCAAAAACATTCAGTACTTC.

The V and J genes are TRBV28 and TRBJ2-7; 10 bases map to TRBD2. This CDR3 region has 15 residues. Germline trimming cut 2 bases from V and 4 bases from J; bases unmatched to any gene: 5. Germline assignment: CDR1 MDHEN and CDR2 SYDVKM. In DNA, the CDR3 is TGTGCCAGCAGTTTACCAAAGCGGGAGGGGTACGAGCAGTACTTC. Translating gives CASSLPKREGYEQYF. Drawing the rest from reference TRBV28 and TRBJ2-7, the complete variable domain is DVKVTQSSRYLVKRTGEKVFLECVQDMDHENMFWYRQDPGLGLRLIYFSYDVKMKEKGDIPEGYSVSREKKERFSLILESASTNQTSMYLCASSLPKREGYEQYFGPGTRLTVT.

This clone has more than one count but fewer than ten. The CDR3 loop is CASSPKHHGIYEQYF. CDR3 nucleotide sequence: TGTGCCAGTAGCCCAAAGCACCATGGGATCTACGAGCAGTACTTC. The chain links TRBV19 to TRBJ2-7; no firm D call. CDR1 is LNHDA, CDR2 SQIVND, per germline (reference sequence). V shed 6 bases and J shed 3 bases, with 18 bases lying between them. The CDR3 is 15 residues long.

There are a few counts of this clone. J is TRBJ2-5 and V is TRBV6-1, with D perhaps matching TRBD2 (5 bases). Germline V gives CDR1 MNHNS, CDR2 SASEGT. This CDR3 region has 14 residues. Deletions cut 2 bases from V and 4 bases from J, with 11 bases between. The CDR3 DNA follows: TGTGCCAGCAGTGAATGGGGAGATAGAGAGACCCAGTACTTC. Protein product: CASSEWGDRETQYF.

A few counts support this clone. V gene TRBV25-1 combines with J gene TRBJ2-5; no clear D. The germline V and J ends were trimmed by 3 bases and 2 bases, with 13 bases remaining between them. The germline V gene encodes CDR1 MGHDK and CDR2 SYGVNS. CDR3 size: 15 residues. Here the CDR3 reads CASSDFVVFQETQYF. DNA of the CDR3: TGTGCCAGCAGTGATTTTGTGGTATTTCAAGAGACCCAGTACTTC.

Concerning this clone: Additional DNA sequences in this sample encode the identical CDR3. The chain is built from TRBV9 and TRBJ1-1; maybe TRBD1 (5 bases). CDR3 length: 14 amino acids. The germline gives CDR1 SGDLS, CDR2 YYNGEE. V was shortened by 2 bases and J by 1 base, with 9 bases between the two germline ends. Written as DNA, the CDR3 is TGTGCCAGCAGCGTCGGGACGAGGAACACTGAAGCTTTCTTT. The encoded protein is CASSVGTRNTEAFF.

To note about this clone: The identical CDR3 is also encoded by other nucleotide sequences in the sample. The chain combines TRBV7-2 with TRBJ1-5; D is perhaps TRBD1 (6 bases). Germline loops: CDR1 SGHTA, CDR2 FQGNSA. This CDR3 is built from 15 residues. The V and J ends lost 5 bases and 1 base respectively, with 12 bases between them. The CDR3 region is CASSLRQGSNQPQHF. The CDR3 DNA sequence: TGTGCCAGCAGCCTACGGCAGGGGAGCAATCAGCCCCAGCATTTT.